Below are 16 T cell receptor beta chains sequenced from a single sample in a study of OX40 agonist ivuxolimab in advanced cancers. TCRdb keeps only in-frame clones here, not all; method: immunoSEQ multiplex PCR. The table includes 40,000 to 45,000 clones, around 80% detected once. Specimen: CD4+ or CD8+ T cells sorted from blood, collected in a trial of the OX40 agonist ivuxolimab. The receptor source for this set is an adult with an advanced solid tumor such as melanoma, head and neck, liver or kidney cancer.

The chain is built from TRBV2 and TRBJ2-6; no reliable D call. The germline gives CDR1 SNHLY, CDR2 FYNNEI. The CDR3 consists of 16 residues. Trimming pared 6 bases from V and 0 bases from J, leaving 12 bases between. CDR3 loop: CASSPHGISGANVLTF. The CDR3 region has the DNA TGTGCCAGCAGCCCCCATGGGATCTCTGGGGCCAACGTCCTGACTTTC.

J is TRBJ1-2 and V is TRBV5-4, with D possibly TRBD1 on 5 matching bases. Germline V CDR1 and CDR2: SGHNT, YYREEE (reference sequence). This CDR3 has 15 amino acids. The V end lost 4 bases, the J end lost 6 bases, and 19 bases lay between the germline ends. This CDR3 reads CASSTSGTDHNGYTF. CDR3 DNA sequence: TGTGCCAGCAGCACTAGTGGGACTGACCACAATGGCTACACCTTC.

Only a few counts were recorded for this clone. The chain uses TRBV28 and TRBJ1-1; D is perhaps TRBD1 (5 bases). Trimming pared 6 bases from V and 7 bases from J, leaving 9 bases between. Looked up from germline, CDR1 is MDHEN and CDR2 is SYDVKM. The CDR3 length is 11 residues. CDR3 amino acids: CASRYDSEAFF. CDR3 coding DNA: TGTGCCAGCAGATACGACAGTGAAGCTTTCTTT. The full variable domain, completed using reference TRBV28 and TRBJ1-1, is DVKVTQSSRYLVKRTGEKVFLECVQDMDHENMFWYRQDPGLGLRLIYFSYDVKMKEKGDIPEGYSVSREKKERFSLILESASTNQTSMYLCASRYDSEAFFGQGTRLTVV.

The gene calls are TRBV7-9 and TRBJ1-6; 9 nucleotides line up with TRBD1. Unmatched junction bases numbered 6, after V lost 0 bases and J lost 9 bases. The CDR3 is 16 amino acids. CDR1 SEHNR and CDR2 FQNEAQ come from the germline V gene (reference sequence). The CDR3 sequence is CASSLAGQGDSSPLHF. DNA for the CDR3: TGTGCCAGCAGCTTAGCGGGACAGGGTGACTCTTCACCCCTCCACTTT.

V usage is TRBV28 and J usage is TRBJ2-3; D may correspond to TRBD1 or TRBD2 (5 bases each). CDR3 size: 13 residues. Germline V CDR1 and CDR2: MDHEN, SYDVKM. With 8 bases removed from V and 1 base from J, the gap between germline ends came to 10 bases. Written as DNA, the CDR3 is TGTGCCAGCCGGGGCCAGGGCACAGATACGCAGTATTTT. Translated: CASRGQGTDTQYF.

V gene TRBV11-1 combines with J gene TRBJ2-3; unclear D gene. Trimming stripped 4 bases from V and 4 bases from J, with 15 bases between. CDR3 size: 15 residues. Germline CDR1 SGHAT, CDR2 FQDESV (reference sequence). CDR3 DNA sequence: TGTGCCAGCAGCTCCGGGTCCCTCAATTCAGATACGCAGTATTTT. Translated: CASSSGSLNSDTQYF.

The J gene is TRBJ2-3, the V gene TRBV28; 9 bases match TRBD2. Germline V gene lookup returns CDR1 MDHEN and CDR2 SYDVKM. The J segment lost 4 bases and the V segment lost 4 bases, leaving 15 bases of the junction unmatched. The CDR3 is 18 amino acids. The CDR3 coding sequence is TGTGCCAGCAGTTCCGTGTGGTCCGGGACTAGCCGGTCAGATACGCAGTATTTT. Its translation: CASSSVWSGTSRSDTQYF.

The J gene is TRBJ2-2, the V gene TRBV4-1; 10 bases map to TRBD2. The CDR3 covers 18 residues. V lost 1 base to trimming and J lost 4 bases; unmatched junction nucleotides: 9. Germline-derived CDR1 and CDR2 are MGHRA and YSYEKL. The CDR3 is CASSQGGLAGVGTGELFF. The CDR3 DNA is TGCGCCAGCAGCCAAGGGGGTCTAGCGGGAGTGGGCACCGGGGAGCTGTTTTTT.

The chain has TRBV19 and TRBJ1-3, with 7 nucleotides matching TRBD1. Per the germline V gene, CDR1 is LNHDA and CDR2 is SQIVND (reference sequence). The J segment lost 8 bases and the V segment lost 4 bases, leaving 8 bases of the junction unmatched. This CDR3 region has 14 residues. CDR3 residues: CASSTLTGHYTIYF. CDR3 in DNA: TGTGCCAGTAGTACATTGACAGGGCATTACACCATATATTTT.

The rearrangement joins TRBV6-1 to TRBJ1-5, with D maybe TRBD1 (5 bases). Looked up from germline, CDR1 is MNHNS and CDR2 is SASEGT. The V gene lost 2 bases and the J gene lost 2 bases, with 13 bases spanning the gap. CDR3 length: 16 residues. CDR3 amino acids: CASSELGGSRNQPQHF. The CDR3, as DNA: TGTGCCAGCAGTGAACTTGGGGGGAGTCGCAATCAGCCCCAGCATTTT.

The gene calls are TRBV7-3 and TRBJ2-1; D is perhaps TRBD1 or TRBD2 (5 bases each). V dropped 5 bases and J dropped 9 bases, with 17 bases sitting between them. The CDR3 extends over 14 amino acids. Looked up from germline, CDR1 is SGHTA and CDR2 is FQGTGA. CDR3 bases: TGTGCCAGCAGCCGCTCGGGACCCCCTGGTGAGCAGTTCTTC. Translating gives CASSRSGPPGEQFF.

The chain combines TRBV11-2 with TRBJ1-2; 8 nucleotides line up with TRBD1. Germline V lookup: CDR1 SGHAT, CDR2 FQNNGV. V gave up 3 bases and J gave up 7 bases; unmatched junction bases: 19. The CDR3 consists of 18 residues. CDR3 residues: CASSFSLPVRGRPPGYTF. The CDR3 bases are TGTGCCAGCAGCTTCAGCCTTCCGGTCAGGGGGCGCCCCCCTGGCTACACCTTC. Full variable domain (missing parts from reference TRBV11-2 and TRBJ1-2): EAGVAQSPRYKIIEKRQSVAFWCNPISGHATLYWYQQILGQGPKLLIQFQNNGVVDDSQLPKDRFSAERLKGVDSTLKIQPAKLEDSAVYLCASSFSLPVRGRPPGYTFGSGTRLTVV.

The genes are TRBV4-2 and TRBJ1-2; weak D call: TRBD1 (6 bases). V lost 3 bases to trimming and J lost 6 bases, with 11 bases between them. Germline V gene sequence: CDR1 LGHNA, CDR2 YNFKEQ. The CDR3 consists of 13 residues. CDR3 sequence: CASSQLGDNGYTF. The CDR3 coding sequence is TGTGCCAGCAGCCAGTTGGGGGACAATGGCTACACCTTC.

The chain combines TRBV20-1 with TRBJ2-5; 7 bases agree with TRBD2. Germline V gives CDR1 DFQATT, CDR2 SNEGSKA (reference sequence). V dropped 4 bases and J dropped 11; count of bases not matched to a gene: 7. CDR3 size: 11 residues. CDR3 coding DNA: TGCAGTGCTATTCTTTGGGACTATCAGTACTTC. Translated, it gives CSAILWDYQYF.

V and J are TRBV14 and TRBJ2-7, with no clear D. The CDR3 totals 15 residues. Germline loops: CDR1 SGHDN, CDR2 FVKESK. The V and J ends lost 2 bases and 4 bases respectively, with 15 bases between them. Written as DNA, the CDR3 is TGTGCCAGCAGCCAACGATCCGCAGGTGGTTACGAGCAGTACTTC. Residues: CASSQRSAGGYEQYF.

In its sample, this clone is medium-sized (0.01 to 0.1%). The chain links TRBV29-1 to TRBJ1-2; TRBD1 aligns across 8 bases. Trimming removed 7 bases from V and 9 bases from J; junction bases left unmatched: 10. Germline V gene lookup returns CDR1 SQVTM and CDR2 ANQGSEA. There are 12 residues in the CDR3. CDR3 nucleotide sequence: TGCAGCGCGATGACAGGGGCCCTTAGCTACACCTTC. Its translation is CSAMTGALSYTF.